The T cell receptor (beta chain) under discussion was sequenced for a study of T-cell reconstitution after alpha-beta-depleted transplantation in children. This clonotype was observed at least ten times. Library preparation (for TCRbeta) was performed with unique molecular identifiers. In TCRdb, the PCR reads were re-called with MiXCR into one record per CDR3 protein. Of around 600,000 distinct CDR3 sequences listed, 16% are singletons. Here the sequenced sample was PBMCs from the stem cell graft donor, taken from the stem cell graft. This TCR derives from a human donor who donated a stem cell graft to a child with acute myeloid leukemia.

The CDR3: CAISATDYYEQYF. DNA for the CDR3: TGTGCCATCAGCGCTACGGACTACTACGAGCAGTACTTC. The gene calls are TRBV10-3 and TRBJ2-7, with D tentatively TRBD2 (6 bases). The ends were cut back, 6 bases at V and 3 bases at J, with 12 bases in the middle. The CDR3 has 13 amino acids. Germline V gene lookup returns CDR1 ENHRY and CDR2 SYGVKD.